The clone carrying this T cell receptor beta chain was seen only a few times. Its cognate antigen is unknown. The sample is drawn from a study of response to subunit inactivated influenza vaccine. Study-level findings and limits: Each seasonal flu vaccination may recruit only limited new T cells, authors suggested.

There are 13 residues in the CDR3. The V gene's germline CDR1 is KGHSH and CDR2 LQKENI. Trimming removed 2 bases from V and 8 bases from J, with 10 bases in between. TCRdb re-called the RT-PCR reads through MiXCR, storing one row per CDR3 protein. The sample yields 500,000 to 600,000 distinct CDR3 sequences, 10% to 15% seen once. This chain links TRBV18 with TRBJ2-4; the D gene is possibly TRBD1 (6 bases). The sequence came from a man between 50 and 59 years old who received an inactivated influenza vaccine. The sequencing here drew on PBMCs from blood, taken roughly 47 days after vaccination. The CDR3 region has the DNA TGTGCCAGCTCACCAGAAGAGGGGGACATTCAGTACTTC. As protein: CASSPEEGDIQYF.